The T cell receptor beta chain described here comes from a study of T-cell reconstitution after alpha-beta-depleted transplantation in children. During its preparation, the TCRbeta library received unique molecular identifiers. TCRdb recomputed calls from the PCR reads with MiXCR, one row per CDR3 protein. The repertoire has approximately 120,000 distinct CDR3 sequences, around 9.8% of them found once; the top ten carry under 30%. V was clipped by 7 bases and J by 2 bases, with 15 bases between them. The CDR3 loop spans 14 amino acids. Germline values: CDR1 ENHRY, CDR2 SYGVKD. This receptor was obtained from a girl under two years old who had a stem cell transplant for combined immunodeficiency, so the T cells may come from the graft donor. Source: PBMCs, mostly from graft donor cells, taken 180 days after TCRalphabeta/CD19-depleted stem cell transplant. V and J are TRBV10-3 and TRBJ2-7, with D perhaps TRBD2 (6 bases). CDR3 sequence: CAIKMGTLTYEQYF. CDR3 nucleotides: TGTGCCATCAAAATGGGGACTCTAACCTACGAGCAGTACTTC.